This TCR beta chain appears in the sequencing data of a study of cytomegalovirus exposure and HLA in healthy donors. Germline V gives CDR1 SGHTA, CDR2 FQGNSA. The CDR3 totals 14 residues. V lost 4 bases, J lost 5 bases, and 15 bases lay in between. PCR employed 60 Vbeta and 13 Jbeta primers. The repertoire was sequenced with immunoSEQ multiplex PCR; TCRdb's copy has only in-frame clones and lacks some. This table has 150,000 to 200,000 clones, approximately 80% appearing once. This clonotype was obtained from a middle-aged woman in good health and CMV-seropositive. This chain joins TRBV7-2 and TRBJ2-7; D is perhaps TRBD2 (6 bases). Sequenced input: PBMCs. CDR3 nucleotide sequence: TGTGCCAGCAGCTCTCACGGGACTCCCAACGAGCAGTACTTC. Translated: CASSSHGTPNEQYF.